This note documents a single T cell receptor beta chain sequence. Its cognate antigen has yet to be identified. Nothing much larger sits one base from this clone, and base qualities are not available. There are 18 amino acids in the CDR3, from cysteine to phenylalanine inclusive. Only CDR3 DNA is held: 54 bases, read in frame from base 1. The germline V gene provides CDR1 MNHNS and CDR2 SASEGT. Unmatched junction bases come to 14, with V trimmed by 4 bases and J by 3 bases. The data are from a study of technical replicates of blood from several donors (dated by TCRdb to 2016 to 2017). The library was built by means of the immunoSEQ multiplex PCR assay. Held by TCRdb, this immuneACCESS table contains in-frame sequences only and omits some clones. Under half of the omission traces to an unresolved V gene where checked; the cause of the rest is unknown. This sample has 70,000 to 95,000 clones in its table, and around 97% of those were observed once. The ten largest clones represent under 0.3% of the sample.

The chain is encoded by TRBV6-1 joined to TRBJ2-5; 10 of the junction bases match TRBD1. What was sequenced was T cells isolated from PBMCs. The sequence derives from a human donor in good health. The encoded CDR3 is CASSAGQGHFTPKETQYF. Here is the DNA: TGTGCCAGCAGTGCGGGACAGGGGCACTTTACACCCAAAGAGACCCAGTACTTC.